These 4 T cell receptor beta chains were all obtained from the same sample, sequenced in a study of blood T cells in healthy people across ages. The second PCR ran about 6 to 12 cycles with a sample-barcoded 5' primer and J-beta primers. Using its own MiXCR run on the 5' RACE reads, TCRdb lists one record per CDR3 protein. The sample has roughly 410,000 distinct CDR3 sequences; about 55% are singletons. The source material was blood. Source of these receptors: a man aged 55 to 70 in good health.

The genes are TRBV7-2 and TRBJ2-1, with 9 bases matching TRBD1. Gene TRBJ2-7 matches the end of the DNA better, so the J call may be wrong. Germline lookup yields CDR1 SGHTA and CDR2 FQGNSA. The CDR3 is made up of 14 amino acids. CDR3 in amino acids: CASSFGTGQNEQYF. The CDR3 DNA reads as TGTGCCAGCAGCTTCGGGACAGGGCAGAATGAGCAGTACTTC.

This sequence joins TRBV7-2 and TRBJ2-4; 7 bases map to TRBD1. The last part of the DNA fits TRBJ2-7 better; the J call may be wrong. This CDR3 has 15 residues. CDR1 is SGHTA and CDR2 is FQGNSA in the germline V gene. This chain's CDR3 is CASSPQSGTVSEQYF. The CDR3, as DNA: TGTGCCAGCAGCCCTCAATCCGGGACAGTAAGCGAGCAGTACTTC.

A word on this clonotype: This clone may be a read error of a much larger clone one base away. The V call is TRBV6-2 or TRBV6-3, the J call TRBJ2-5; 9 bases map to TRBD1. Matching the DNA end better, TRBJ2-7 makes the J call doubtful. In germline, CDR1 is MNHEY, CDR2 SVGEGT. The CDR3 has 16 amino acids. This CDR3 is CASSFYINRGRYEQYF. CDR3 in DNA: TGTGCCAGCAGTTTTTACATCAACAGGGGGCGATACGAGCAGTACTTC.

The chain recombines TRBV29-1 with TRBJ2-2, with D perhaps being TRBD1 or TRBD2 (5 bases each). The CDR3 extends over 13 amino acids. Trimming took 7 bases from V and 0 from J, leaving 9 bases between them. Per the germline V gene, CDR1 is SQVTM and CDR2 is ANQGSEA. CDR3 in amino acids: CSAGTANTGELFF. The CDR3 nucleotides are TGCAGCGCCGGGACCGCGAACACCGGGGAGCTGTTTTTT.